Sequencing of this T cell receptor beta chain was carried out in a study of beta chain features in type 1 diabetes. Cell sorting via CD45RO/CCR7/CD25/CD127/CD95/CD27 was performed to obtain CD4+ naive, central memory, regulatory and stem cell-like memory cells. Expressed TCRB transcripts were sequenced because the isolated RNA had all been reverse transcribed beforehand. Sequencing used immunoSEQ multiplex PCR; TCRdb keeps in-frame clones, though not all of them. The sample carries about 900,000 clones, 15% to 20% recorded once. Study-wide points: The naive, central memory and Treg TCRB repertoires looked more alike in patients than they did in healthy donors. Cells expressing TCR highly could be over-represented by cDNA sequencing. Shorter TCRB CDR3s, moderately but significantly so, were found in Type 1 diabetes patients in all four CD4+ subsets.

The table lists this clone with a few counts. Its matching antigen is unknown. The sample contains more than one DNA sequence encoding this CDR3. The sequencing sample was made of naive CD4+ T cells from blood. The TCR was taken from a woman aged 18 to 35 in good health.

The CDR3 loop is CSASDQETQYF. In nucleotides, the CDR3 is TGCAGTGCTAGCGACCAAGAGACCCAGTACTTC. The rearrangement links TRBV20-1 to TRBJ2-5; D is unresolved. V dropped 3 bases and J dropped 0 bases, with 2 bases sitting between them. Germline loops: CDR1 DFQATT, CDR2 SNEGSKA (reference sequence). The CDR3 has 11 residues.